Below are 2 T cell receptor beta chains sequenced from a single sample in a study of blood T cell repertoires in COVID-19 (dated by TCRdb to 2020 to 2022). Library creation used the immunoSEQ multiplex PCR assay. TCRdb obtained this table from immuneACCESS and retained in-frame rearrangements with V and J assigned. These tables miss some clones; where compared with another copy, unresolved V genes account for less than half of the shortfall, and the remainder is unexplained. In this sample the table shows 300,000 to 350,000 clones, about 93% of which occur a single time. About 6.8% of the sample rests with the top ten. The material sequenced was peripheral blood. The source is a woman in her 30s with COVID-19, enrolled during active disease.

The J gene is TRBJ2-1, the V gene TRBV14; TRBD1 agrees at 8 bases. Germline V lookup: CDR1 SGHDN, CDR2 FVKESK. The trim removed 4 bases at V and 3 bases at J, leaving 8 bases unmatched. The CDR3 has 16 residues. The CDR3 sequence: CASSPWTGTIYNEQFF. CDR3 DNA sequence: TGTGCCAGCAGCCCGTGGACAGGGACGATCTACAATGAGCAGTTCTTC.

The gene calls are TRBV7-9 and TRBJ1-1; D possibly corresponds to TRBD1 (5 bases). This CDR3 has 12 amino acids. Trimming took 10 bases from V and 1 from J, leaving 10 bases between them. Per the germline V gene, CDR1 is SEHNR and CDR2 is FQNEAQ (reference sequence). The CDR3: CAIQTGNTEAFF. CDR3 nucleotide sequence: TGTGCCATCCAAACAGGGAACACTGAAGCTTTCTTT.